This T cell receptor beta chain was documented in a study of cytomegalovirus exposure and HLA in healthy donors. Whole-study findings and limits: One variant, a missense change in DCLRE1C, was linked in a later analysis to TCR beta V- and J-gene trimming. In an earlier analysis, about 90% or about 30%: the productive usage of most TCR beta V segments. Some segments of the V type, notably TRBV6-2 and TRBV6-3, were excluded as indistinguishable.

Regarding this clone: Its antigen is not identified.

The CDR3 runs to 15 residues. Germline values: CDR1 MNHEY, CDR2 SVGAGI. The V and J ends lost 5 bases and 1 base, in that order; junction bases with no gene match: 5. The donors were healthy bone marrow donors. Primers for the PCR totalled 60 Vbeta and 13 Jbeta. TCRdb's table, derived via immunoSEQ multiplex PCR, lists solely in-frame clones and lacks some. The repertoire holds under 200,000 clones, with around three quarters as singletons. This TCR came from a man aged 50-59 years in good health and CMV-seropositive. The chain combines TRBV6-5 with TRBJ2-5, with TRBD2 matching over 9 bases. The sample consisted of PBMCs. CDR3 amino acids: CASSILAGTQETQYF. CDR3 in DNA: TGTGCCAGCAGTATTCTAGCGGGGACCCAAGAGACCCAGTACTTC.